The 22 T cell receptor beta chains below come from one sample, sequenced in a study of cytomegalovirus exposure and HLA in healthy donors. 13 Jbeta primers and 60 Vbeta primers were used for the PCR. Method: immunoSEQ multiplex PCR; TCRdb's copy keeps in-frame clones and lacks some. Among tens of thousands of clones listed, 79% were seen once. The sequencing sample was made of PBMCs. The receptors stem from a man aged 25-45 years in good health and CMV-seronegative.

A single count supports this clone. The chain carries TRBV6-1 and TRBJ1-5; 10 positions agree with TRBD1. CDR1 and CDR2 (germline): MNHNS, SASEGT. The CDR3 length is 16 residues. J was trimmed by 6 bases and V by 6 bases; bases with no gene match: 11. CDR3 DNA sequence: TGTGCCAGCAGGGAACAATCTGGGACAGGGGCTCAGCCCCAGCATTTT. It specifies CASREQSGTGAQPQHF.

The gene calls are TRBV9 and TRBJ2-1; D is undetermined. V shed 2 bases and J shed 0 bases, with 9 bases lying between them. Germline V gives CDR1 SGDLS, CDR2 YYNGEE. The CDR3 length is 15 residues. The CDR3 DNA follows: TGTGCCAGCAGCGTGAAAGAGCGCTCCTACAATGAGCAGTTCTTC. Protein product: CASSVKERSYNEQFF.

This rearrangement joins TRBV2 to TRBJ1-5, with unresolved D. Germline V CDR1 and CDR2: SNHLY, FYNNEI. This CDR3 comprises 16 residues. Trimming cost V 0 bases and J 6 bases, with 15 bases left between them. The DNA for the CDR3 is TGTGCCAGCAGTGAAGCAGGAGGGAGGCTCGGTCAGCCCCAGCATTTT. This sequence encodes CASSEAGGRLGQPQHF.

V and J are TRBV5-1 and TRBJ1-5; D is uncertain. V lost 0 bases, J lost 4 bases, and 5 bases lay in between. Germline-derived CDR1 and CDR2 are SGHRS and YFSETQ. This CDR3 comprises 13 residues. This CDR3 reads CASSLGVNQPQHF. CDR3 bases: TGCGCCAGCAGCTTGGGAGTTAATCAGCCCCAGCATTTT.

The J gene is TRBJ2-5, the V gene TRBV4-1, with D possibly matching TRBD2 (5 bases). The germline V and J ends were trimmed by 6 bases and 5 bases, with 13 bases remaining between them. Germline-derived CDR1 and CDR2 are MGHRA and YSYEKL. The CDR3 runs to 13 residues. CDR3 DNA: TGCGCCAGCAGTTACTGGAGAGGGGAGACCCAGTACTTC. Protein sequence: CASSYWRGETQYF.

V and J are TRBV6-4 and TRBJ2-1; TRBD2 agrees at 11 bases. J gave up 8 bases and V 6 bases, and 9 bases lay outside the gene matches. This CDR3 contains 15 residues. Germline CDR1 MRHNA, CDR2 SNTAGT. For the CDR3, the DNA is TGTGCCAGCAGCCGATTAGCGGGGGGGCCCGATGAGCAGTTCTTC. Its translation is CASSRLAGGPDEQFF.

The table lists this clone with a few counts. This chain connects TRBV18 to TRBJ1-1; no reliable D call. From germline, CDR1 is KGHSH and CDR2 LQKENI. Trimming took 6 bases from V and 5 from J, leaving 10 bases between them. The CDR3 length is 12 residues. The CDR3 here is CASSGGGTEAFF. In DNA form, the CDR3 reads TGTGCCAGCTCCGGTGGCGGTACTGAAGCTTTCTTT.

This chain joins TRBV19 and TRBJ1-1; D possibly corresponds to TRBD1 (6 bases). The CDR3 totals 13 residues. Trimming removed 6 bases from V and 6 bases from J, with 14 bases in between. CDR1 and CDR2 from the germline V gene are LNHDA and SQIVND (reference sequence). The CDR3 DNA reads as TGTGCCAGTAGCATCAGGGGTGTTGCTGAAGCTTTCTTT. This sequence encodes CASSIRGVAEAFF.

V usage is TRBV7-8 and J usage is TRBJ2-7; 8 bases map to TRBD1. J gave up 2 bases and V 4 bases, and 10 bases lay outside the gene matches. Germline V CDR1 and CDR2: SGHVS, FQNEAQ. This CDR3 contains 16 residues. The DNA for the CDR3 is TGTGCCAGCAGCTCCACCTGGACAGGGTCAGCCTACGAGCAGTACTTC. It is translated as CASSSTWTGSAYEQYF.

The chain is built from TRBV11-3 and TRBJ1-1, with a weak D call TRBD1 (6 bases). This CDR3 contains 13 residues. V was pared by 4 bases and J by 3 bases, with 9 bases between. The germline CDR1 and CDR2 sequences are SGHNT and YENEEA. CDR3 sequence: CASSYRADTEAFF. In nucleotides, the CDR3 is TGTGCCAGCAGCTACAGGGCGGACACTGAAGCTTTCTTT.

J is TRBJ1-6 and V is TRBV6-1; maybe TRBD1 (5 bases). The germline V gene has CDR1 MNHNS and CDR2 SASEGT. Trimming removed 7 bases at V and 7 bases at J, with 11 bases between. The CDR3 contains 13 residues. In nucleotides, the CDR3 is TGTGCCAGCACCGACAGTTTAAATTCACCCCTCCACTTT. Translated: CASTDSLNSPLHF.

The chain employs TRBV6-4 and TRBJ2-3; TRBD2 agrees at 8 bases. The trim removed 4 bases at V and 6 bases at J, leaving 6 bases unmatched. CDR3 length: 14 amino acids. CDR1 is MRHNA and CDR2 is SNTAGT in the germline V gene. CDR3 protein: CASSVNGGEDTQYF. CDR3 DNA: TGTGCCAGCAGTGTGAACGGGGGGGAGGATACGCAGTATTTT.

This clone was recorded once. The chain recombines TRBV25-1 with TRBJ1-1, with D possibly matching TRBD1 (5 bases). Looked up from germline, CDR1 is MGHDK and CDR2 is SYGVNS. The CDR3 is 15 residues long. V gave up 5 bases and J gave up 5 bases, with 18 bases separating them. The CDR3 sequence: CASSSVTGEWTEAFF. The CDR3 DNA reads as TGTGCCAGCAGTTCGGTGACGGGGGAATGGACTGAAGCTTTCTTT.

This clone appeared a few times. The chain combines TRBV7-9 with TRBJ1-1, with 7 bases lining up with TRBD1. Trimming removed 4 bases from V and 5 bases from J; junction bases left unmatched: 10. Germline CDR1 SEHNR, CDR2 FQNEAQ (reference sequence). The CDR3 is made up of 15 amino acids. The CDR3 loop reads CASSSQGQAGTEAFF. The CDR3 DNA sequence: TGTGCCAGCAGCTCCCAAGGACAGGCGGGGACTGAAGCTTTCTTT.

The chain employs TRBV11-2 and TRBJ2-7; D gene unclear. V lost 0 bases to trimming and J lost 4 bases, with 4 bases between them. Per the germline V gene, CDR1 is SGHAT and CDR2 is FQNNGV. The CDR3 runs to 12 residues. The CDR3 protein is CASSLDQYEQYF. In DNA, the CDR3 is TGTGCCAGCAGCTTAGATCAGTACGAGCAGTACTTC.

This clone has just a few counts. V is TRBV5-1 and J is TRBJ2-7, with TRBD1 matching over 11 bases. Germline V gives CDR1 SGHRS, CDR2 YFSETQ. The J segment lost 7 bases and the V segment lost 4 bases, leaving 10 bases of the junction unmatched. This CDR3 is built from 15 residues. CDR3 residues: CASSVPGGTGGEQYF. The CDR3 DNA is TGCGCCAGCAGCGTTCCCGGAGGGACAGGGGGGGAGCAGTACTTC.

The chain carries TRBV5-1 and TRBJ2-1; 10 bases line up with TRBD1. Germline-derived CDR1 and CDR2 are SGHRS and YFSETQ. V shed 3 bases, J shed 0 bases, and the junction held 6 bases outside the gene matches. The CDR3 extends over 17 amino acids. In DNA, the CDR3 is TGCGCCAGCAGCTCGCCTCGGACAGGGGGCTCCTACAATGAGCAGTTCTTC. Its protein product is CASSSPRTGGSYNEQFF.

This chain uses TRBV29-1 with TRBJ2-5; 7 nucleotides align to TRBD2. Unmatched junction bases numbered 10, after V lost 3 bases and J lost 3 bases. This CDR3 is built from 15 residues. Germline CDR1 reads SQVTM; CDR2 reads ANQGSEA. The CDR3, as DNA: TGCAGCGTTGATGGCCCGGGACTACATAAAGAGACCCAGTACTTC. It codes for CSVDGPGLHKETQYF.

The rearrangement uses TRBV28 and TRBJ1-5, with 9 bases lining up with TRBD1. The CDR3 contains 15 residues. The ends lost 3 bases at V and 4 bases at J; junction bases unmatched: 4. The germline CDR1 and CDR2 sequences are MDHEN and SYDVKM. In nucleotides, the CDR3 is TGTGCCAGCAGTTTCGGGACAGGGTGGAATCAGCCCCAGCATTTT. Its protein product is CASSFGTGWNQPQHF.

The table lists this clone with a few counts. This chain joins TRBV6-5 and TRBJ2-7, with 12 bases aligning to TRBD1. The CDR3 totals 14 residues. V lost 5 bases and J lost 8; bases outside the gene matches: 7. The germline CDR1 and CDR2 sequences are MNHEY and SVGAGI. CDR3 in amino acids: CASSTGTGGAQQYF. For the CDR3, the DNA is TGTGCCAGCAGTACCGGGACAGGGGGCGCCCAGCAGTACTTC.

This clone was counted between two and nine times. The chain joins TRBV10-1 to TRBJ2-4; TRBD2 might be the D (6 bases). Trimming left V 3 bases short and J 12 bases short, with 18 bases between. The CDR3 contains 14 residues. CDR1 is WNHNN, CDR2 SYGVQD, per germline (reference sequence). The CDR3 is CASSESGRQSGQYF. The CDR3 region has the DNA TGCGCCAGCAGTGAATCGGGGAGGCAGTCCGGTCAGTACTTC.

The rearrangement joins TRBV19 to TRBJ1-1, with 10 positions matching TRBD1. Germline CDR1 LNHDA, CDR2 SQIVND (reference sequence). The CDR3 is 13 residues long. The ends lost 8 bases at V and 2 bases at J; junction bases unmatched: 2. The CDR3 here is CASRTGGNTEAFF. CDR3 DNA: TGTGCCAGTCGGACAGGGGGAAACACTGAAGCTTTCTTT. The complete variable domain, with remaining parts taken from reference TRBV19 and TRBJ1-1, reads DGGITQSPKYLFRKEGQNVTLSCEQNLNHDAMYWYRQDPGQGLRLIYYSQIVNDFQKGDIAEGYSVSREKKESFPLTVTSAQKNPTAFYLCASRTGGNTEAFFGQGTRLTVV.